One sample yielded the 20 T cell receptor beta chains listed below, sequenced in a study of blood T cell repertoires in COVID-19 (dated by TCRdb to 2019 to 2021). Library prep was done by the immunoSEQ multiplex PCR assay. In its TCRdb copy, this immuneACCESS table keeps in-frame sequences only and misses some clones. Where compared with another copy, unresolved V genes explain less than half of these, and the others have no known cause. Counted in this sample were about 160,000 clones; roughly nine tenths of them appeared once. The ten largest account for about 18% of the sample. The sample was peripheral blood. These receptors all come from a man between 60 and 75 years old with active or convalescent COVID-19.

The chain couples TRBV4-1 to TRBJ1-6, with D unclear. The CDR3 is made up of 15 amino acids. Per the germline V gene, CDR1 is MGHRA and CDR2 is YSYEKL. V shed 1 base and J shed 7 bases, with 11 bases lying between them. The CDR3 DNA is TGCGCCAGCAGCCAAGTAACCCAAGCCAATTCACCCCTCCACTTT. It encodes CASSQVTQANSPLHF.

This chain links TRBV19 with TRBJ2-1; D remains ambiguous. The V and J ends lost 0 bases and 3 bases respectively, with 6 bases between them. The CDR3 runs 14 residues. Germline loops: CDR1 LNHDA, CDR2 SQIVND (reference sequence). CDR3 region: CASSIESYYNEQFF. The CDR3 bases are TGTGCCAGTAGTATAGAGAGTTACTACAATGAGCAGTTCTTC.

The DNA of the CDR3 is TGCAGCGATACTCCGGGACAGGGTTGGGTGAACACTGAAGCTTTCTTT. It codes for CSDTPGQGWVNTEAFF. The gene calls are TRBV29-1 and TRBJ1-1; 9 positions agree with TRBD1. This CDR3 spans 16 amino acids. Per the germline V gene, CDR1 is SQVTM and CDR2 is ANQGSEA. J lost 0 bases, V lost 7 bases, and 12 bases had no gene match. Full variable domain (missing parts from reference TRBV29-1 and TRBJ1-1): SAVISQKPSRDICQRGTSLTIQCQVDSQVTMMFWYRQQPGQSLTLIATANQGSEATYESGFVIDKFPISRPNLTFSTLTVSNMSPEDSSIYLCSDTPGQGWVNTEAFFGQGTRLTVV.

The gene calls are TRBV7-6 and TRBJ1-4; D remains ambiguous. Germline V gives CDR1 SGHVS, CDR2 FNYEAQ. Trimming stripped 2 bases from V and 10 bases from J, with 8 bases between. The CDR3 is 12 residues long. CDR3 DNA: TGTGCCAGCAGCTTAAATTCGGGAAAACTGTTTTTT. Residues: CASSLNSGKLFF.

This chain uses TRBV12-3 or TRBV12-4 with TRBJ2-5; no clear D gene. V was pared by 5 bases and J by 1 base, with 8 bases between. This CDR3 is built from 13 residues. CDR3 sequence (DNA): TGTGCCAGCAGTCCCGGGTTCCAAGAGACCCAGTACTTC. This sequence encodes CASSPGFQETQYF.

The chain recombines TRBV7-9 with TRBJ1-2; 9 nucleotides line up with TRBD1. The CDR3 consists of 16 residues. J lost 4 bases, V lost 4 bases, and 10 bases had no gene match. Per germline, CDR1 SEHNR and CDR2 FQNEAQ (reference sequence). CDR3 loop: CASSSHGTGIFYGYTF. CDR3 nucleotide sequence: TGTGCCAGCAGCTCCCACGGGACAGGGATCTTCTATGGCTACACCTTC.

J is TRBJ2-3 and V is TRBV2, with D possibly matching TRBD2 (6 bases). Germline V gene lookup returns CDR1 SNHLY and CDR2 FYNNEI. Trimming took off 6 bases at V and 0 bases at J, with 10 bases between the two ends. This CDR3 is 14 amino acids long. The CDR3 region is CASRLAPSTDTQYF. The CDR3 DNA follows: TGTGCCAGCAGGCTAGCGCCTAGCACAGATACGCAGTATTTT.

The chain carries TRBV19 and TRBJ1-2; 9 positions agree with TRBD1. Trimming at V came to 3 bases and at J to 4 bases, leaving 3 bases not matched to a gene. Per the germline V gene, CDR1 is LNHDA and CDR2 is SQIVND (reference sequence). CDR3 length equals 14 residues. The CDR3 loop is CASSIPGQGYGYTF. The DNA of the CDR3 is TGTGCCAGTAGTATCCCGGGACAGGGCTATGGCTACACCTTC.

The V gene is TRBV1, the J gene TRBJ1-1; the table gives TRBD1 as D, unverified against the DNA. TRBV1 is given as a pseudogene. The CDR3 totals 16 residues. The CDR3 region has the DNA TGCACCAGCAGCCAAGATCGACAGGGGGGGCACACTGAAGCTTTCTTT. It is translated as CTSSQDRQGGHTEAFF.

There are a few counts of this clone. The CDR3 region has the DNA TGTGCCAGTATTTCTGCCGGGTCCCAGGGTTACTATGGCTACACCTTC. The encoded protein is CASISAGSQGYYGYTF. The chain uses TRBV19 and TRBJ1-2, with a possible D match to TRBD1 (5 bases). Germline lookup yields CDR1 LNHDA and CDR2 SQIVND (reference sequence). Trimming took off 7 bases at V and 3 bases at J, with 21 bases between the two ends. This CDR3 has 16 residues.

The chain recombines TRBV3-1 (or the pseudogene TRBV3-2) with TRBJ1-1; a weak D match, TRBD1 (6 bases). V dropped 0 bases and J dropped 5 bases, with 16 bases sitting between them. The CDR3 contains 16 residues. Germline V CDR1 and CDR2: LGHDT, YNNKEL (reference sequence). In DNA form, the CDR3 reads TGTGCCAGCAGCCAAGATCGATTACAGGGATTTACTGAAGCTTTCTTT. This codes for CASSQDRLQGFTEAFF.

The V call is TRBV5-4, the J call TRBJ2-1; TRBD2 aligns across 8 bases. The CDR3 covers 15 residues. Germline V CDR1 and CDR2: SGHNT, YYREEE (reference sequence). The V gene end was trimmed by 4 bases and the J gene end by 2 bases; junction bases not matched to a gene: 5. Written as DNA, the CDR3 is TGTGCCAGCAGCCTAAGCGGGAGAACCTACAATGAGCAGTTCTTC. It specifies CASSLSGRTYNEQFF. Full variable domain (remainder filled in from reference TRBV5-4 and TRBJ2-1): ETGVTQSPTHLIKTRGQQVTLRCSSQSGHNTVSWYQQALGQGPQFIFQYYREEENGRGNFPPRFSGLQFPNYSSELNVNALELDDSALYLCASSLSGRTYNEQFFGPGTRLTVL.

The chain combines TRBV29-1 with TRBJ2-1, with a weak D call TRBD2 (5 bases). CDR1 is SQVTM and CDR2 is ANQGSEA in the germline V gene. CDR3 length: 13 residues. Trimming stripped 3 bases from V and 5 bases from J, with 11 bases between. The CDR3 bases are TGCAGCGTTGATGCGACCGGGGACAATGAGCAGTTCTTC. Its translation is CSVDATGDNEQFF.

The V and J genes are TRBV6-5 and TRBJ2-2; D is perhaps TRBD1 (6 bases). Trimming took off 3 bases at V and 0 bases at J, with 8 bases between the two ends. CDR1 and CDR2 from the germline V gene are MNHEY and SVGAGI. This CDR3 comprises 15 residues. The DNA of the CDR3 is TGTGCCAGCAGTTATGGACAGCCGAACACCGGGGAGCTGTTTTTT. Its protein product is CASSYGQPNTGELFF.

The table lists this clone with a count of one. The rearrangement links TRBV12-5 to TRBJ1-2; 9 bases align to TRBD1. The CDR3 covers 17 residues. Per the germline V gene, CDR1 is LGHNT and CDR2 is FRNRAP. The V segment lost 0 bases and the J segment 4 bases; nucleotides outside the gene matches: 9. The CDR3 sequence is CASGLVILQGARYGYTF. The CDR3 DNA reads TGTGCTAGTGGTTTGGTAATTTTACAGGGGGCGCGCTATGGCTACACCTTC.

In DNA form, the CDR3 reads TGTGCCAGCAGCTTGGCCGGGGTTTGGGGCTACACCTTC. Its protein is CASSLAGVWGYTF. The chain has TRBV5-4 and TRBJ1-2, with no clear D. The V end was cut by 0 bases, the J end by 8 bases, with 11 bases between. Germline-derived CDR1 and CDR2 are SGHNT and YYREEE (reference sequence). The CDR3 is made up of 13 amino acids.

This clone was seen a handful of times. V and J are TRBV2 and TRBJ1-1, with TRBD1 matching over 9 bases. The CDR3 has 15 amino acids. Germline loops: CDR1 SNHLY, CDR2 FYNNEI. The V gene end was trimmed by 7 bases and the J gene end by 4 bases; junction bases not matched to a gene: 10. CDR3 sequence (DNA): TGTGCCAGCACCCAACAGGGGGCGCAGATCACTGAAGCTTTCTTT. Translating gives CASTQQGAQITEAFF.

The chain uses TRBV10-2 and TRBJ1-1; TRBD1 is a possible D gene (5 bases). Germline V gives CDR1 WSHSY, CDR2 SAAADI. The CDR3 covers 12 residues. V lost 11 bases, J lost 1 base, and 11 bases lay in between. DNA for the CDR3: TGCGCCGCCAGGGATCGGAACACTGAAGCTTTCTTT. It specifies CAARDRNTEAFF.

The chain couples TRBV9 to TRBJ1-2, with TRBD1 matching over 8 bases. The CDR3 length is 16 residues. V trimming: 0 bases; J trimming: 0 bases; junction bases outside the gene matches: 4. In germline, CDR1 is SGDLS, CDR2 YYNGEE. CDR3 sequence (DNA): TGTGCCAGCAGCGTAGTTACAGGGGGTGCTAACTATGGCTACACCTTC. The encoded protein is CASSVVTGGANYGYTF.

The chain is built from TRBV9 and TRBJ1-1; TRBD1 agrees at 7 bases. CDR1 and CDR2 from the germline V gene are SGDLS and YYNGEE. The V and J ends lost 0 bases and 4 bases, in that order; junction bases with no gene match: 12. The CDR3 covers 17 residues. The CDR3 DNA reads TGTGCCAGCAGCGTAGTGTCGACAGGGTATGGTAGCACTGAAGCTTTCTTT. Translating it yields CASSVVSTGYGSTEAFF. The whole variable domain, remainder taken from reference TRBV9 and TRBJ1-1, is DSGVTQTPKHLITATGQRVTLRCSPRSGDLSVYWYQQSLDQGLQFLIQYYNGEERAKGNILERFSAQQFPDLHSELNLSSLELGDSALYFCASSVVSTGYGSTEAFFGQGTRLTVV.